This T cell receptor (beta chain) was recovered during a study of metastatic and nonmetastatic thyroid tumors. The wider study: Blood and tumor or nodule tissue repertoires from malignant and benign thyroid patients were compared.

CDR1 is MNHEY and CDR2 is SVGAGI in the germline V gene. This CDR3 is 14 amino acids long. V was clipped by 2 bases and J by 7 bases, with 12 bases between them. This clone was seen repeatedly, ten times or more. TCRdb called clones again from the PCR reads with MiXCR. The sample consists of about 16,000 clones, about 22% of them appearing once. Thyroid surgery had not been preceded by any treatment in any patient. This TCR came from a female donor with papillary thyroid cancer or a benign thyroid nodule (not recorded which). Some clones in this sample may be carry-over from other donors' samples. Sequencing was done on a sample of adjacent normal tissue. The chain uses TRBV6-5 and TRBJ1-5, with a tentative D call TRBD1 (6 bases). The CDR3 DNA sequence: TGTGCCAGCAGTTACAACAGGGCGGGCCAGCCCCAGCATTTT. It yields the protein CASSYNRAGQPQHF.